A single sample gave rise to the 11 T cell receptor beta chains below, sequenced in a study of cytomegalovirus exposure and HLA in healthy donors. Both 60 Vbeta primers and 13 Jbeta primers went into the PCR. The data were produced by immunoSEQ multiplex PCR, yet TCRdb's version contains in-frame clones alone and is incomplete. This table holds some 200,000 clones, 10% to 15% found once. Sequences were obtained from PBMCs. These receptors came from a man aged 50 or older in good health and CMV-seropositive.

The genes are TRBV2 and TRBJ2-1; TRBD2 matches at 8 bases. The length of the CDR3 is 13 residues. Germline lookup yields CDR1 SNHLY and CDR2 FYNNEI. After removal of 11 bases from V and 8 bases from J, the junction contained 11 bases not matched to a gene. CDR3 loop: CAQSGGGPHEQFF. CDR3 sequence (DNA): TGTGCCCAGAGCGGGGGAGGGCCCCATGAGCAGTTCTTC.

This clone showed up just a few times. The CDR3 DNA sequence: TGTGCCAGCAGCCTGACAGGGAAGTTTGAAAAACTGTTTTTT. Protein sequence: CASSLTGKFEKLFF. The rearrangement uses TRBV14 and TRBJ1-4, with TRBD1 matching 7 bases. J lost 7 bases, V lost 4 bases, and 6 bases had no gene match. The CDR3 covers 14 residues. Looked up from germline, CDR1 is SGHDN and CDR2 is FVKESK.

This clone was recorded a few times. The rearrangement links TRBV6-1 to TRBJ2-7; no clear D gene. This CDR3 is 15 amino acids long. The germline V and J ends were trimmed by 1 base and 3 bases, with 13 bases remaining between them. CDR1 is MNHNS, CDR2 SASEGT, per germline. The DNA for the CDR3 is TGTGCCAGCAGTGAAGGGCGGATATTGGACTACGAGCAGTACTTC. Protein product: CASSEGRILDYEQYF.

The rearrangement uses TRBV19 and TRBJ1-1, with 7 bases that match TRBD1. V dropped 6 bases and J dropped 6; count of bases not matched to a gene: 13. Germline CDR1 and CDR2: LNHDA and SQIVND (reference sequence). This CDR3 region has 15 residues. CDR3 sequence: CASRPTGTASAEAFF. The CDR3 DNA is TGTGCCAGTAGGCCTACCGGGACAGCGAGCGCTGAAGCTTTCTTT.

This clone was counted only a few times. One end of the junction fails to match germline, which may point to a read error. Other nucleotide sequences in the sample specify the same CDR3. V is TRBV6-5 and J is TRBJ1-1; possible D gene TRBD1, 6 bases. The CDR3 sequence is 12 residues long. Looked up from germline, CDR1 is MNHEY and CDR2 is SVGAGI. The CDR3 bases are TGTGCCAGCAGACAGGGTTTCACTGAAGCCTTCTTT. It is translated as CASRQGFTEAFF.

The chain links TRBV28 to TRBJ1-2, with D perhaps matching TRBD1 (6 bases). CDR1 is MDHEN and CDR2 is SYDVKM in the germline V gene. V was trimmed by 5 bases and J by 8 bases, leaving 12 bases between them. CDR3 length: 12 residues. The CDR3 here is CASSPRDNGYTF. The CDR3 DNA sequence: TGTGCCAGCAGTCCCCGGGACAACGGCTACACCTTC.

The chain uses TRBV18 and TRBJ1-1, with D tentatively TRBD1 (6 bases). V dropped 8 bases and J dropped 2 bases, with 9 bases sitting between them. This CDR3 comprises 12 residues. The germline V gene has CDR1 KGHSH and CDR2 LQKENI. CDR3 region: CASLQGNTEAFF. The CDR3 DNA reads as TGTGCCAGCCTACAGGGAAACACTGAAGCTTTCTTT. The full variable domain, its missing parts supplied by reference TRBV18 and TRBJ1-1, is NAGVMQNPRHLVRRRGQEARLRCSPMKGHSHVYWYRQLPEEGLKFMVYLQKENIIDESGMPKERFSAEFPKEGPSILRIQQVVRGDSAAYFCASLQGNTEAFFGQGTRLTVV.

There are a few counts of this clone. The rearrangement links TRBV25-1 to TRBJ1-4; D uncertain. Germline V gene sequence: CDR1 MGHDK, CDR2 SYGVNS. This CDR3 is 16 amino acids long. The V gene lost 3 bases and the J gene lost 6 bases, with 17 bases spanning the gap. This CDR3 reads CASSDPLGRGYEKLFF. CDR3 bases: TGTGCCAGCAGTGACCCTCTGGGTAGAGGGTATGAAAAACTGTTTTTT.

The chain employs TRBV10-3 and TRBJ2-3, with 7 nucleotides matching TRBD2. Germline V gene lookup returns CDR1 ENHRY and CDR2 SYGVKD. The CDR3 spans 14 residues. V gave up 3 bases and J gave up 14 bases; unmatched junction bases: 14. CDR3 sequence: CAISEVGGESVAYF. DNA of the CDR3: TGTGCCATCAGTGAAGTGGGGGGGGAATCGGTGGCGTATTTT.

This clone was counted between two and nine times. Additional DNA sequences in this sample encode the identical CDR3. The V call is TRBV28, the J call TRBJ2-3; 7 bases map to TRBD2. In germline, CDR1 is MDHEN, CDR2 SYDVKM. This CDR3 is built from 14 residues. After removal of 3 bases from V and 0 bases from J, the junction contained 0 bases not matched to a gene. CDR3 DNA sequence: TGTGCCAGCAGTTTGCGGGGGAGCACAGATACGCAGTATTTT. Residues: CASSLRGSTDTQYF.

This clone occurred a few times. The chain employs TRBV9 and TRBJ2-7, with a weak D call TRBD1 (6 bases). The CDR3 covers 14 residues. Germline V gives CDR1 SGDLS, CDR2 YYNGEE. The V end lost 3 bases, the J end lost 1 base, and 11 bases lay between the germline ends. The chain's CDR3 is CASSAGTPSYEQYF. CDR3 nucleotide sequence: TGTGCCAGCAGCGCCGGGACACCTTCCTACGAGCAGTACTTC. Full variable domain (remainder filled in from reference TRBV9 and TRBJ2-7): DSGVTQTPKHLITATGQRVTLRCSPRSGDLSVYWYQQSLDQGLQFLIQYYNGEERAKGNILERFSAQQFPDLHSELNLSSLELGDSALYFCASSAGTPSYEQYFGPGTRLTVT.